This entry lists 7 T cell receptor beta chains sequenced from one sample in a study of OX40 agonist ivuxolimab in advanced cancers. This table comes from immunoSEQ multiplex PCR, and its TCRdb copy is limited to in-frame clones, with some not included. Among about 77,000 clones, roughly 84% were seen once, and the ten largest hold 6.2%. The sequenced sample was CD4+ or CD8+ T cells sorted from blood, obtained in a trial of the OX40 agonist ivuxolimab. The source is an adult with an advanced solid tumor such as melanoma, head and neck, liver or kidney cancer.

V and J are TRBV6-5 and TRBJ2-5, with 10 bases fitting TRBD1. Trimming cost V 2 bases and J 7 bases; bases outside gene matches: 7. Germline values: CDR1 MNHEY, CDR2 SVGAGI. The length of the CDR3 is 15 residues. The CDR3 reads CASSYRTGGDGTQYF. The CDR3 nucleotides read TGTGCCAGCAGTTACAGGACAGGGGGAGATGGGACCCAGTACTTC.

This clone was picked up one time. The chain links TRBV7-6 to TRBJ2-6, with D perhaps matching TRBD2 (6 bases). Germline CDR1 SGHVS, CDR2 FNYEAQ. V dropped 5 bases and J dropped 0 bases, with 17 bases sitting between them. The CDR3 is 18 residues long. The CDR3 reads CASSPSGLPPSGANVLTF. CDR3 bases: TGTGCCAGCAGCCCGTCGGGACTGCCCCCCTCTGGGGCCAACGTCCTGACTTTC.

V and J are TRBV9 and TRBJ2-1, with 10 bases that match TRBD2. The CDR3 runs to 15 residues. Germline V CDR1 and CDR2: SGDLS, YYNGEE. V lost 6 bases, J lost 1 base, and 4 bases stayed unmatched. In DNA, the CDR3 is TGTGCCAGCATAAGCGGGAGGGCTTCCTACAATGAGCAGTTCTTC. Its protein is CASISGRASYNEQFF.

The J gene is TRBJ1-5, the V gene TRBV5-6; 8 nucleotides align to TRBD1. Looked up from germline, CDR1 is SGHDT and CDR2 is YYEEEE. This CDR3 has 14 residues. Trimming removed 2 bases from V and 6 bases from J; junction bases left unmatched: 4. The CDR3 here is CASSFSGGGQPQHF. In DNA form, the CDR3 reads TGTGCCAGCAGCTTTTCAGGGGGCGGTCAGCCCCAGCATTTT.

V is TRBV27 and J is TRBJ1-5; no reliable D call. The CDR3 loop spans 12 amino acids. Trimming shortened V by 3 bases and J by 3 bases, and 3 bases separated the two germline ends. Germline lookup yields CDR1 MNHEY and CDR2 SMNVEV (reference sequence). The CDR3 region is CASSFLNQPQHF. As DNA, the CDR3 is TGTGCCAGCAGTTTTCTCAATCAGCCCCAGCATTTT.

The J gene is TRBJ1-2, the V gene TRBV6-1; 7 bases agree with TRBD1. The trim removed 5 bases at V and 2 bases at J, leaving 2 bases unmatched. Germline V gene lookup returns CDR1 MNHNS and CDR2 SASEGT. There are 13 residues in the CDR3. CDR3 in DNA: TGTGCCAGCAGTTCGACAGGGAACTATGGCTACACCTTC. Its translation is CASSSTGNYGYTF.

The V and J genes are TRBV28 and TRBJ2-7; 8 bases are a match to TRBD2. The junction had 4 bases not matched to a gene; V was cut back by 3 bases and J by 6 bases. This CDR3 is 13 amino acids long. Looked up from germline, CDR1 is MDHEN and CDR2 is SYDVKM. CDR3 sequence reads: CASSFVLAAEQYF. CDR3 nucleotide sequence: TGTGCCAGCAGTTTTGTACTAGCGGCCGAGCAGTACTTC.